Below are 4 T cell receptor beta chains sequenced from a single sample in a study of PD-1 blockade in classical Hodgkin lymphoma. Patients all relapsed after autologous stem cell transplantation, and there was variation in brentuximab vedotin exposure. Assay: immunoSEQ multiplex PCR; the TCRdb copy retains only in-frame clones and omits some. The table lists about 28,000 clones, approximately 87% of them singletons. Source: peripheral blood mononuclear cells (PBMCs), taken before the second cycle of nivolumab. The source is a human donor with classical Hodgkin lymphoma.

This clone has only a few counts. The chain joins TRBV5-1 to TRBJ1-2; 8 bases are a match to TRBD1. Trimming at V came to 4 bases and at J to 4 bases, leaving 9 bases not matched to a gene. Germline loops: CDR1 SGHRS, CDR2 YFSETQ. The CDR3 is made up of 15 amino acids. CDR3 DNA: TGCGCCAGCAGCGTCGGACAGGGTAAAATCTATGGCTACACCTTC. It yields the protein CASSVGQGKIYGYTF.

The chain uses TRBV19 and TRBJ2-3; no firm D call. V was shortened by 7 bases and J by 0 bases, with 8 bases between the two germline ends. CDR3 length equals 13 residues. CDR1 and CDR2 from the germline V gene are LNHDA and SQIVND (reference sequence). CDR3 nucleotides: TGTGCCAGTACCTCGGCTAGCACAGATACGCAGTATTTT. Protein sequence: CASTSASTDTQYF.

This chain connects TRBV30 to TRBJ1-2, with a tentative D call TRBD1 (5 bases). Per germline, CDR1 GTSNPN and CDR2 SVGIG (reference sequence). This CDR3 spans 15 amino acids. CDR3 amino acids: CAGGTAEFINYGYTF. The CDR3 DNA reads TGTGCTGGGGGGACTGCCGAATTCATTAACTATGGCTACACCTTC.

This clone has a handful of counts. The rearrangement joins TRBV7-2 to TRBJ2-6, with D hard to call. Germline assignment: CDR1 SGHTA and CDR2 FQGNSA. The CDR3 sequence is 17 residues long. V was cut by 2 bases and J by 0 bases, with 11 bases left in between. The CDR3: CASSLQGQSSGANVLTF. CDR3 bases: TGTGCCAGCAGCTTACAAGGGCAGAGCTCTGGGGCCAACGTCCTGACTTTC.